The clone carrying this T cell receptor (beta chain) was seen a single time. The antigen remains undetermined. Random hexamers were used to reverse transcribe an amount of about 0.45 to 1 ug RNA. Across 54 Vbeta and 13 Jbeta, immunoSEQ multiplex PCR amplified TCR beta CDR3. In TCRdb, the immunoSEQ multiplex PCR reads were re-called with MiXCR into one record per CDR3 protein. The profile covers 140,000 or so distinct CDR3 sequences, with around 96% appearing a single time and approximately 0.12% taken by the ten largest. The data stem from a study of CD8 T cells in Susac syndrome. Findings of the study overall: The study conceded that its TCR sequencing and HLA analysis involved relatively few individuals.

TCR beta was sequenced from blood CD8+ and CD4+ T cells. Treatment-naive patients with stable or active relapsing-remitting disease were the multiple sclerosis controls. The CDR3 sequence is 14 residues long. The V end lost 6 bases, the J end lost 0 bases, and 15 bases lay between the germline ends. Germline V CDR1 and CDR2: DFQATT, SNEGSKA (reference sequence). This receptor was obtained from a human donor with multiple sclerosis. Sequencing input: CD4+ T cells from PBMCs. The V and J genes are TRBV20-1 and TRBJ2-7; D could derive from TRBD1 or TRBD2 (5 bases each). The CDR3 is CSAGRDGYSYEQYF. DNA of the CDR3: TGCAGTGCCGGCCGGGACGGTTACTCCTACGAGCAGTACTTC.